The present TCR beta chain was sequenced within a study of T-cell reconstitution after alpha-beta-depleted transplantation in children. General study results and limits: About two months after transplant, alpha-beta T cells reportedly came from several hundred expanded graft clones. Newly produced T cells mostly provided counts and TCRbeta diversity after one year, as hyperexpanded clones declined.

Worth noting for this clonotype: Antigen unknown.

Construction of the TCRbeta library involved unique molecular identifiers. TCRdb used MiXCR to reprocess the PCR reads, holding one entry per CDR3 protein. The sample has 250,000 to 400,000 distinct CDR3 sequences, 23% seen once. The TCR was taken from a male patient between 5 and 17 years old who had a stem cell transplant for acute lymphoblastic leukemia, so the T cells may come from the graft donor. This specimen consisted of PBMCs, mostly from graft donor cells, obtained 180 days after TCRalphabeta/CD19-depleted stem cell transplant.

The CDR3 sequence is CASGSGDRDEQYF. CDR3 nucleotides: TGTGCTAGTGGCTCAGGGGACCGGGACGAGCAGTACTTC. The rearrangement uses TRBV12-5 and TRBJ2-7, with TRBD1 as a possible D gene (6 bases). Germline assignment: CDR1 LGHNT and CDR2 FRNRAP. CDR3 length: 13 amino acids. V dropped 6 bases and J dropped 5 bases, with 14 bases sitting between them. Variable domain in full (rest from reference TRBV12-5 and TRBJ2-7): DARVTQTPRHKVTEMGQEVTMRCQPILGHNTVFWYRQTMMQGLELLAYFRNRAPLDDSGMPKDRFSAEMPDATLATLKIQPSEPRDSAVYFCASGSGDRDEQYFGPGTRLTVT.